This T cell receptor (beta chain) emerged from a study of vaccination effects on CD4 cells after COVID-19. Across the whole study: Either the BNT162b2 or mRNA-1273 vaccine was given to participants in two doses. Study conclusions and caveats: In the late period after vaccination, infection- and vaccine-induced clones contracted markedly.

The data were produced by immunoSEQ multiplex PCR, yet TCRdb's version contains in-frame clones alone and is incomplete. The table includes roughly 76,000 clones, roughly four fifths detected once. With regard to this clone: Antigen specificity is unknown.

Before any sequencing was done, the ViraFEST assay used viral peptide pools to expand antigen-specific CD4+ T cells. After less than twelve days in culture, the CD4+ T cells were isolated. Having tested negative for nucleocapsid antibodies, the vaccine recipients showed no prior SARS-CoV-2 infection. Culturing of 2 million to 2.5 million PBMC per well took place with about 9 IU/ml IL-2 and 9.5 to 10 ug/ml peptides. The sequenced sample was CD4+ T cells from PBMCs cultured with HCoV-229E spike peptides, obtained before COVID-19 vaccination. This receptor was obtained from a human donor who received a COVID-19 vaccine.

CDR3 DNA: TGTGCCAGCAGTCCCCGAGGGGATTGGAACACTGAAGCTTTCTTT. Protein: CASSPRGDWNTEAFF. The V and J genes are TRBV6-2 or TRBV6-3 and TRBJ1-1, with D possibly TRBD1 on 5 matching bases. Deletions cut 5 bases from V and 1 base from J, with 14 bases between. This CDR3 spans 15 amino acids. Germline assignment: CDR1 MNHEY and CDR2 SVGEGT.